This passage covers 16 T cell receptor beta chains from one sample sequenced in a study of identical twins. MiXCR, applied by TCRdb to the 5' RACE reads, yields one record per CDR3 protein. In the table there are 750,000 to 950,000 distinct CDR3 sequences, approximately 13% of which are singletons. These sequences were also reported in another study, on yellow fever vaccine responses in identical twins.

Sequencing was done on a sample of PBMCs. The receptors derive from a woman younger than 30 in good health.

The chain links TRBV13 to TRBJ2-7; the match to TRBD2 covers 16 bases. The V gene end was trimmed by 6 bases and the J gene end by 5 bases; junction bases not matched to a gene: 7. The CDR3 sequence is 16 residues long. Germline V CDR1 and CDR2: PRHDT, FYEKMQ (reference sequence). The CDR3 region is CASRGTSGRAGDEQYF. The DNA for the CDR3 is TGTGCCAGCAGAGGGACTAGCGGGAGGGCCGGCGACGAGCAGTACTTC.

V gene TRBV12-3 or TRBV12-4 combines with J gene TRBJ2-6, with D possibly TRBD1 on 5 matching bases. The CDR3 covers 18 residues. V shed 1 base and J shed 0 bases, with 13 bases lying between them. The CDR3 sequence: CASSLGQRAFSGANVLTF. The CDR3 bases are TGTGCCAGCAGTTTAGGACAGAGAGCGTTCTCTGGGGCCAACGTCCTGACTTTC.

There are many counts of this clonotype. The gene calls are TRBV10-3 and TRBJ1-5; D gene uncertain. Germline V CDR1 and CDR2: ENHRY, SYGVKD. V lost 0 bases, J lost 4 bases, and 10 bases lay in between. The CDR3 spans 15 residues. The CDR3 DNA reads TGTGCCATCAGTGAGTCGGGCGGACCTAATCAGCCCCAGCATTTT. Translating it yields CAISESGGPNQPQHF.

In this sample, this clonotype turned up a few times. The chain employs TRBV29-1 and TRBJ1-1, with no clear D. CDR1 and CDR2 from the germline V gene are SQVTM and ANQGSEA. The germline V and J ends were trimmed by 7 bases and 4 bases, with 7 bases remaining between them. CDR3 size: 10 residues. The CDR3 region is CSGSATEAFF. Here the CDR3 DNA reads TGCAGCGGGAGCGCCACTGAAGCTTTCTTT.

This clonotype was observed at least ten times. The V call is TRBV13, the J call TRBJ2-5, with D perhaps TRBD2 (6 bases). Trimming cost V 0 bases and J 2 bases, with 10 bases left between them. CDR1 PRHDT and CDR2 FYEKMQ come from the germline V gene (reference sequence). The CDR3 is 15 residues long. As DNA, the CDR3 is TGTGCCAGCAGCTTAGGGGGGACTGCTCAAGAGACCCAGTACTTC. This encodes CASSLGGTAQETQYF.

The gene calls are TRBV24-1 and TRBJ2-3; 11 nucleotides line up with TRBD2. Germline V gene data show CDR1 as KGHDR and CDR2 as SFDVKD. With V trimmed by 7 bases and J by 8 bases, 7 bases remained unmatched. This CDR3 contains 14 residues. CDR3 DNA sequence: TGTGCCACCAGAAGTAGCGGGAGGGAAGGTACGCAGTATTTT. Translating it yields CATRSSGREGTQYF.

This clonotype was seen more than once but under ten times. The rearrangement uses TRBV7-9 and TRBJ2-1; a weak D match, TRBD1 (5 bases). Trimming left V 5 bases short and J 0 bases short, with 11 bases between. CDR1 SEHNR and CDR2 FQNEAQ come from the germline V gene (reference sequence). The CDR3 loop spans 15 amino acids. CDR3 sequence: CASSPRQPSYNEQFF. CDR3 coding DNA: TGTGCCAGCAGCCCCCGACAGCCCTCCTACAATGAGCAGTTCTTC.

The sample holds a few counts of this clonotype. This chain links TRBV7-8 with TRBJ2-1; 7 bases align to TRBD2. Germline-derived CDR1 and CDR2 are SGHVS and FQNEAQ. Trimming at V came to 2 bases and at J to 2 bases, leaving 6 bases not matched to a gene. CDR3 size: 16 residues. Here the CDR3 DNA reads TGTGCCAGCAGCTTACGGGCGGGGGTTCCCTACAATGAGCAGTTCTTC. Translating it yields CASSLRAGVPYNEQFF.

This clonotype has a handful of counts. V and J are TRBV5-1 and TRBJ2-1; the match to TRBD2 covers 14 bases. CDR1 SGHRS and CDR2 YFSETQ come from the germline V gene. The CDR3 runs 17 residues. V lost 4 bases to trimming and J lost 7 bases; unmatched junction nucleotides: 10. Here the CDR3 reads CASSIVPGTSGRNEQFF. The CDR3 DNA sequence: TGCGCCAGCAGCATTGTTCCCGGGACTAGCGGGAGAAATGAGCAGTTCTTC.

This clonotype was counted at least ten times. V is TRBV6-5 and J is TRBJ1-3, with D hard to call. The CDR3 extends over 14 amino acids. The germline V and J ends were trimmed by 2 bases and 0 bases, with 5 bases remaining between them. Germline V gene data show CDR1 as MNHEY and CDR2 as SVGAGI. The CDR3 spells CASSYKSSGNTIYF. CDR3 coding DNA: TGTGCCAGCAGTTACAAGAGCTCTGGAAACACCATATATTTT.

This rearrangement joins TRBV29-1 to TRBJ2-3; D possibly corresponds to TRBD1 (6 bases). The CDR3 has 19 amino acids. Germline V lookup: CDR1 SQVTM, CDR2 ANQGSEA. Trimming removed 4 bases from V and 0 bases from J, with 26 bases in between. CDR3 nucleotides: TGCAGCGTTGGGGCTTTTGGCAGGGGATTTCGGGCGAGCACAGATACGCAGTATTTT. It is translated as CSVGAFGRGFRASTDTQYF.

This chain links TRBV6-6 with TRBJ1-3; D gene uncertain. Germline V gene lookup returns CDR1 MNHNY and CDR2 SVGAGI (reference sequence). CDR3 length: 13 amino acids. The V end lost 4 bases, the J end lost 5 bases, and 9 bases lay between the germline ends. The CDR3 bases are TGTGCCAGCAGTTCCCAAGGACGAAACACCATATATTTT. Its protein is CASSSQGRNTIYF.

The CDR3 coding sequence is TGTGCCAGCAGTCCGGCCCTTGCCTACGAGCAGTACGTC. Its translation: CASSPALAYEQYV. The chain joins TRBV11-2 to TRBJ2-7, with unresolved D. The CDR3 extends over 13 amino acids. Trimming removed 6 bases from V and 2 bases from J, with 11 bases in between. Germline V gives CDR1 SGHAT, CDR2 FQNNGV.

The chain employs TRBV11-3 and TRBJ2-1; 8 positions match TRBD2. The CDR3 totals 11 residues. J lost 15 bases, V lost 2 bases, and 3 bases had no gene match. Germline CDR1 reads SGHNT; CDR2 reads YENEEA. CDR3 bases: TGTGCCAGCAGCTTAAGCGGGAGATTGTTCTTC. Amino acid sequence: CASSLSGRLFF.

V gene TRBV15 combines with J gene TRBJ1-5; a weak D match, TRBD1 (6 bases). Trimming took off 9 bases at V and 2 bases at J, with 17 bases between the two ends. Germline CDR1 LNHNV, CDR2 YYDKDF (reference sequence). This CDR3 spans 15 amino acids. CDR3 protein: CATEETGLGNQPQHF. The CDR3 DNA sequence: TGTGCCACGGAGGAAACAGGGTTGGGCAATCAGCCCCAGCATTTT.

This clonotype occurred a few times. V and J are TRBV5-5 and TRBJ1-5; maybe TRBD1 (5 bases). Trimming stripped 2 bases from V and 5 bases from J, with 8 bases between. CDR3 length: 13 residues. The V gene's germline CDR1 is SGHKS and CDR2 YYEKEE (reference sequence). CDR3: CASSFWGDQPQHF. DNA of the CDR3: TGTGCCAGCAGCTTCTGGGGGGATCAGCCCCAGCATTTT.